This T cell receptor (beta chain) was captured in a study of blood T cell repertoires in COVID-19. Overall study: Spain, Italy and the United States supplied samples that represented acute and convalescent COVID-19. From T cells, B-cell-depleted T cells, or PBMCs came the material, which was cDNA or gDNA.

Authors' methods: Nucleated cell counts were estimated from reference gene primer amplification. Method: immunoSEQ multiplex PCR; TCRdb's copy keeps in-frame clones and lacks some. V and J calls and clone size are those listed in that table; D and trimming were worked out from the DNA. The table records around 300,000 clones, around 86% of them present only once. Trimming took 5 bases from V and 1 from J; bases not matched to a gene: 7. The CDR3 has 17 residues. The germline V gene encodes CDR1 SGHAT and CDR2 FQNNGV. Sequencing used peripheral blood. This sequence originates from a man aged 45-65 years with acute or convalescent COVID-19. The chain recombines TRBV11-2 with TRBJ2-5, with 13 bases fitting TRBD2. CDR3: CASSAQTSGGPQETQYF. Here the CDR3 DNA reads TGTGCCAGCAGCGCCCAGACTAGCGGGGGGCCCCAAGAGACCCAGTACTTC. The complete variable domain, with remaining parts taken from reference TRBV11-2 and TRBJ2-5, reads EAGVAQSPRYKIIEKRQSVAFWCNPISGHATLYWYQQILGQGPKLLIQFQNNGVVDDSQLPKDRFSAERLKGVDSTLKIQPAKLEDSAVYLCASSAQTSGGPQETQYFGPGTRLLVL.